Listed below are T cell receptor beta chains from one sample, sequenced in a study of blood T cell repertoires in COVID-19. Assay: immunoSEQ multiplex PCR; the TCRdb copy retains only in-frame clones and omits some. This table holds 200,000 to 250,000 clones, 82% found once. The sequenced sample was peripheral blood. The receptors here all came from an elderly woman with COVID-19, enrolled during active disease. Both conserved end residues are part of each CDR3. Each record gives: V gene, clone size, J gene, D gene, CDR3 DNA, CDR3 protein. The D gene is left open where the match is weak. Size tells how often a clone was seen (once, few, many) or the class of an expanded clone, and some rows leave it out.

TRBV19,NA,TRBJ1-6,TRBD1,TGTGCCAGTACCGGGACAGGGAGTTCACCCCTCCACTTT,CASTGTGSSPLHF
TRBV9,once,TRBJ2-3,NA,TGTGCCAGCAGTCCCACCGGGATCGCAACAGATACGCAGTATTTT,CASSPTGIATDTQYF
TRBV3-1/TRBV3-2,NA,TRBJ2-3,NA,TGTGCCAGCAGCTCTAGTGGCGGTTCGGGGGATACGCAGTATTTT,CASSSSGGSGDTQYF
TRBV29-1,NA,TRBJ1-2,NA,TGCAGCACCGGGGAAGACTATGGCTACACCTTC,CSTGEDYGYTF
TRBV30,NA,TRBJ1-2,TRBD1,TGTGCCTGGAGCGCTGGACAGGGTGGCTACACCTTC,CAWSAGQGGYTF
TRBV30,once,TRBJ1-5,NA,TGTGCCTGGAGACCCCCCGGAGTTTGGCAGCCCCAGCATTTT,CAWRPPGVWQPQHF
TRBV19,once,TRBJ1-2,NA,TGTGCCAGTAGTACCCCGGGGGGTGCTTATGGCTACACCTTC,CASSTPGGAYGYTF
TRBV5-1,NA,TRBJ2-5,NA,TGCGCCAGCAGCCCCCAGGGGGGTGGAGAGACCCAGTACTTC,CASSPQGGGETQYF
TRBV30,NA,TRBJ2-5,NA,TGTGCCTGGAGTGTATACCGGGATCGGGAGACCCAGTACTTC,CAWSVYRDRETQYF
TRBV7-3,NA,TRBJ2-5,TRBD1,TGTGCCAGCAGCTTTGGTGGGACAGGGGAAGAGACCCAGTACTTC,CASSFGGTGEETQYF
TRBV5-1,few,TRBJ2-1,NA,TGCGCCAGCAGCTTAGGGGACTCAAGACTAGAGCAGTTCTTC,CASSLGDSRLEQFF
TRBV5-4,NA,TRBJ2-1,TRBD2,TGTGCCAGCAGCTTGGATCTAGCGGCGAACAATGAGCAGTTCTTC,CASSLDLAANNEQFF